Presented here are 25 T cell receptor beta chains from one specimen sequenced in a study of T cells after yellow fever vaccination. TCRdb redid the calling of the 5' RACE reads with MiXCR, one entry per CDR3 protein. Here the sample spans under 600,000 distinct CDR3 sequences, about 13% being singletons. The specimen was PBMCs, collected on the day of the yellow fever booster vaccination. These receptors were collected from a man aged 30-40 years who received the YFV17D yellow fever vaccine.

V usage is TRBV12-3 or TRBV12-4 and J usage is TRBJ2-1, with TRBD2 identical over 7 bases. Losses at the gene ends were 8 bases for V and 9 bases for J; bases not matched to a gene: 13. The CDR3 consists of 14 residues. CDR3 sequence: CASVKAAGVGEQFF. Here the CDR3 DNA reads TGTGCCAGCGTGAAGGCTGCGGGAGTCGGTGAGCAGTTCTTC.

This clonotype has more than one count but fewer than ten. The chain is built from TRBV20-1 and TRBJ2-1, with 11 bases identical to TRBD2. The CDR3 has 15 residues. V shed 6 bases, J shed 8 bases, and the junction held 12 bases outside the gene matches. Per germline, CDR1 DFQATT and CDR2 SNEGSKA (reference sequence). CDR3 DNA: TGCAGTGCCACACATAGCGGGAGGGCCGGATATGAGCAGTTCTTC. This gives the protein CSATHSGRAGYEQFF.

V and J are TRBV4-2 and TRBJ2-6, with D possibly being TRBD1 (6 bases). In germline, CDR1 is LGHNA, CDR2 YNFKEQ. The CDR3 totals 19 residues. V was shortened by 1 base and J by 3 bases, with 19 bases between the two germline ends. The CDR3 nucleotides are TGTGCCAGCAGCCAAGGTGTTACAGGGCTTTTTAGTGGGGCCAACGTCCTGACTTTC. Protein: CASSQGVTGLFSGANVLTF.

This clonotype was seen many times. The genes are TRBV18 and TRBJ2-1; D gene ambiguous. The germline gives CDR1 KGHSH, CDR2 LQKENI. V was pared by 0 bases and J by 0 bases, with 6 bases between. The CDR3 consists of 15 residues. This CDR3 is CASSPPDFSYNEQFF. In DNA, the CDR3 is TGTGCCAGCTCACCACCGGATTTCTCCTACAATGAGCAGTTCTTC.

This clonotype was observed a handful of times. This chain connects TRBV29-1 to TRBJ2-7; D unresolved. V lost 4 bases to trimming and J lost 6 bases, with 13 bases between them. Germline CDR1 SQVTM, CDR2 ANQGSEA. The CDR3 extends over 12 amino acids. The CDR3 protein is CSVVGPDTEQYF. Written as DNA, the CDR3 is TGCAGCGTTGTGGGCCCAGACACCGAGCAGTACTTC.

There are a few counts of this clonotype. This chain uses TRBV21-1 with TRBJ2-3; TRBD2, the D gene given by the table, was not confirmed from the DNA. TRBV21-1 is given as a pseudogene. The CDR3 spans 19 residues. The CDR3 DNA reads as TGTGCCAGCAGCAAAGTGGGACTAGCGGCCACCTGGGAGACAGATACGCAGTATTTT. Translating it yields CASSKVGLAATWETDTQYF.

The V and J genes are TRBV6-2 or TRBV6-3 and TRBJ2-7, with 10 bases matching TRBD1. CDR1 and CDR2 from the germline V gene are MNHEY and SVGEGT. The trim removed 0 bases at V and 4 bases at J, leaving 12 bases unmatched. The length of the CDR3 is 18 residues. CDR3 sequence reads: CASSYSRMGQGNIYEQYF. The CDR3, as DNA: TGTGCCAGCAGTTACTCGAGGATGGGACAGGGGAATATTTACGAGCAGTACTTC.

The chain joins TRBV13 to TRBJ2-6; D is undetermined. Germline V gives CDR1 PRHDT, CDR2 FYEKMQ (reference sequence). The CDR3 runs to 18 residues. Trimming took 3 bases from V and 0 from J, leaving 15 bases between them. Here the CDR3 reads CASSFRPLGFSGANVLTF. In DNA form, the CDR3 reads TGTGCCAGCAGCTTCAGGCCCCTCGGATTCTCTGGGGCCAACGTCCTGACTTTC.

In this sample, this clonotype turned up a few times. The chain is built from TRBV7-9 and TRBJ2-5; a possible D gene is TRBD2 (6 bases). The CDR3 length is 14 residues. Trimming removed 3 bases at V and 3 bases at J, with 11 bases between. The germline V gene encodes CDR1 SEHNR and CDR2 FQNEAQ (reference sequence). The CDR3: CASSLLKREETQYF. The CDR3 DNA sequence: TGTGCCAGCAGCTTGTTAAAGCGGGAAGAGACCCAGTACTTC.

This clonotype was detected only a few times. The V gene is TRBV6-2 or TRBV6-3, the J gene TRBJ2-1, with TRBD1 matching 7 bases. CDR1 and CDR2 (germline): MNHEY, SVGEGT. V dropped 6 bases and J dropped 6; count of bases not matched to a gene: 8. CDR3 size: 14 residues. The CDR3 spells CASRRQGLGNEQFF. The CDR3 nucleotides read TGTGCCAGCAGAAGACAGGGCCTGGGCAATGAGCAGTTCTTC.

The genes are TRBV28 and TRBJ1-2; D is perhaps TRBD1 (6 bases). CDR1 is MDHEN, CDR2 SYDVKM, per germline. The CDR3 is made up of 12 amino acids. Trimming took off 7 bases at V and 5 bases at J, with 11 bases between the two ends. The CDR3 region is CASTITGYGYTF. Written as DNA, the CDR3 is TGTGCCAGCACTATTACAGGGTATGGCTACACCTTC.

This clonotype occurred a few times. The CDR3 coding sequence is TGTGCCAGCAGTGGTTCCGGGACAGGGGGTCCCTCTACCCTCCACTTT. Encoded protein: CASSGSGTGGPSTLHF. The chain joins TRBV6-1 to TRBJ1-6; 11 bases line up with TRBD1. The germline CDR1 and CDR2 sequences are MNHNS and SASEGT. The CDR3 is 16 amino acids. The V and J ends lost 4 bases and 14 bases, in that order; junction bases with no gene match: 13.

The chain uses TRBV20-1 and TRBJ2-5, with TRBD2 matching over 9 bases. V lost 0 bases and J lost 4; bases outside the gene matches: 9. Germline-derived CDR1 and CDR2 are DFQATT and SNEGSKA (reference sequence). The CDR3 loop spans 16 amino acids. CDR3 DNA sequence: TGCAGTGCTAGAGATTGGGCTAGCGGGACGGGAGAGACCCAGTACTTC. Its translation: CSARDWASGTGETQYF.

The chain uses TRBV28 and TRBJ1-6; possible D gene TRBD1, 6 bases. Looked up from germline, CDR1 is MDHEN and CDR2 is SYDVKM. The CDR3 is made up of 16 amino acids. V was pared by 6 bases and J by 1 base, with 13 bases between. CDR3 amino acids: CASRHRVASYNSPLHF. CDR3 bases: TGTGCCAGCAGGCACAGGGTGGCATCCTATAATTCACCCCTCCACTTT.

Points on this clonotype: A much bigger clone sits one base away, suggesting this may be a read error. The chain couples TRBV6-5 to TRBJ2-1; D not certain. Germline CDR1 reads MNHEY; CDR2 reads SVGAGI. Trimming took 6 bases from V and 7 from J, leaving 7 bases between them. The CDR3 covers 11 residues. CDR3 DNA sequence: TGTGCCAGCAGCCAGTTTAATGAGCAGTTCTTC. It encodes CASSQFNEQFF.

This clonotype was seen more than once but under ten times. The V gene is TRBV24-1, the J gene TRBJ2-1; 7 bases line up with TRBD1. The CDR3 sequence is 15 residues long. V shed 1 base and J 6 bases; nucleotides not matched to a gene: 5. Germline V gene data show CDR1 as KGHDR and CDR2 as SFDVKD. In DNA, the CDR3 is TGTGCCACCAGTGATTTACAGGGGCTCGGCAATGAGCAGTTCTTC. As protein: CATSDLQGLGNEQFF.

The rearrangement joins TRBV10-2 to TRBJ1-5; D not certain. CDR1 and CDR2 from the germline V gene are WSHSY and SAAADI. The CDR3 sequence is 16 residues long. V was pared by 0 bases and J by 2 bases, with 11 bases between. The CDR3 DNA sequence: TGCGCCAGCAGTGAGTCTGCCGGGCTGGGCAATCAGCCCCAGCATTTT. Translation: CASSESAGLGNQPQHF.

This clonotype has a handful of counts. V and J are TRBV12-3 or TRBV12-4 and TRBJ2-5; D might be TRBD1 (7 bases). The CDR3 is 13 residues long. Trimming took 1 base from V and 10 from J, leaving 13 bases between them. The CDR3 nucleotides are TGTGCCAGCAGTTTAGATATCAGGGGGGTCCAGTACTTC. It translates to CASSLDIRGVQYF.

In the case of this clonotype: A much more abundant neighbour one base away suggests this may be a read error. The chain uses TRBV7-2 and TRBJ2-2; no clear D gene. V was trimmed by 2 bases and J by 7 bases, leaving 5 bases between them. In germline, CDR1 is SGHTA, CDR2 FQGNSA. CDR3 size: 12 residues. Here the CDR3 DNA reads TGTGCCAGCAGCTTACAGGTCGGGGAGCTGTTTTTT. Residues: CASSLQVGELFF.

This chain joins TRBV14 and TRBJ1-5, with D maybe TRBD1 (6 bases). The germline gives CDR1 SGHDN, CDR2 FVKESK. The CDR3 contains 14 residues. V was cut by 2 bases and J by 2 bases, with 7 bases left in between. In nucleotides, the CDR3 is TGTGCCAGCAGCCAACAGGGGCGCAATCAGCCCCAGCATTTT. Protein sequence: CASSQQGRNQPQHF.

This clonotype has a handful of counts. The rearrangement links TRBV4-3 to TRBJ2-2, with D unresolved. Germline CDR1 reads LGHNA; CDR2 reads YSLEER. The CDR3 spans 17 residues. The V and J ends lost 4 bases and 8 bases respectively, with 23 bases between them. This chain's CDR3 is CASSPIEIADPSGELFF. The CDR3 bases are TGCGCCAGCAGCCCTATAGAGATAGCCGACCCATCTGGGGAGCTGTTTTTT.

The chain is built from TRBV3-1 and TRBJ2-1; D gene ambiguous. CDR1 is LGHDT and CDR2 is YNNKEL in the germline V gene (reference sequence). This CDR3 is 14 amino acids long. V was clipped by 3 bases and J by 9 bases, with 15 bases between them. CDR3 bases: TGTGCCAGCAGCCACCCGTCTCTTTCTAGTGAGCAGTTCTTC. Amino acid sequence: CASSHPSLSSEQFF.

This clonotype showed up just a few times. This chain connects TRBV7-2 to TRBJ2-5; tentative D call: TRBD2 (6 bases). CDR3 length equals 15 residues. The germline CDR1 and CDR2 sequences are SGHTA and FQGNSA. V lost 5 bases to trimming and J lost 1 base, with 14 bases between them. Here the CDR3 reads CASSRFSGVQETQYF. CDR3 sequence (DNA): TGTGCCAGCAGCCGATTCTCGGGGGTCCAAGAGACCCAGTACTTC.

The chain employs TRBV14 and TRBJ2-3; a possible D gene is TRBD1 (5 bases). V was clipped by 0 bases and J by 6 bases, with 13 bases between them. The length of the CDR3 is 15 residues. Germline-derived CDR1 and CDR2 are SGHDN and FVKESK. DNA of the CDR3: TGTGCCAGCAGCCAAGATCAAAGGGCAGGGGATACGCAGTATTTT. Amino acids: CASSQDQRAGDTQYF.

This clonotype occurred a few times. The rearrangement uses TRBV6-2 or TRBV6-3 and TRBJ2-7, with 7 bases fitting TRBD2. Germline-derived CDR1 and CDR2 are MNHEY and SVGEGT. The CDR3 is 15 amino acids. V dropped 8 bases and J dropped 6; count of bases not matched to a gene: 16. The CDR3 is CASFPGGRFTGEQYF. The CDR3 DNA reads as TGTGCCAGCTTCCCGGGCGGGAGATTTACCGGCGAGCAGTACTTC.